The 13 T cell receptor beta chains listed next were all sequenced from one sample in a study of CD8+ T cells in alopecia areata. In each case, RNA was isolated and then reverse transcribed into cDNA as the sequencing template. The method was immunoSEQ multiplex PCR; TCRdb's version includes in-frame clones alone and lacks a portion of them. The sample includes over 95,000 clones, roughly two fifths of them seen just once. The source material was CD4+ T cells sorted from blood. The receptors derive from a human donor with alopecia areata.

This sequence joins TRBV5-1 and TRBJ2-5, with TRBD1 matching 8 bases. CDR3 size: 14 residues. Unmatched junction bases numbered 3, after V lost 3 bases and J lost 2 bases. Germline V gene lookup returns CDR1 SGHRS and CDR2 YFSETQ. The CDR3 spells CASSWTGRQETQYF. For the CDR3, the DNA is TGCGCCAGCAGCTGGACAGGGAGACAAGAGACCCAGTACTTC.

This clone came up many times. This chain links TRBV19 with TRBJ1-5; D might be TRBD1 (5 bases). V lost 5 bases and J 2 bases, leaving 13 bases between the germline ends. From germline, CDR1 is LNHDA and CDR2 SQIVND (reference sequence). CDR3 length: 15 amino acids. The CDR3 spells CASSRQGVGNQPQHF. The CDR3 nucleotides read TGTGCCAGTAGTCGTCAGGGTGTCGGCAATCAGCCCCAGCATTTT. Filled out from reference TRBV19 and TRBJ1-5, the complete variable domain reads DGGITQSPKYLFRKEGQNVTLSCEQNLNHDAMYWYRQDPGQGLRLIYYSQIVNDFQKGDIAEGYSVSREKKESFPLTVTSAQKNPTAFYLCASSRQGVGNQPQHFGDGTRLSIL.

This clone was observed once. V gene TRBV6-5 combines with J gene TRBJ1-5, with unresolved D. In germline, CDR1 is MNHEY, CDR2 SVGAGI. This CDR3 region has 12 residues. V was clipped by 5 bases and J by 6 bases, with 8 bases between them. CDR3 protein: CASSKWGQPQHF. CDR3 bases: TGTGCCAGCAGTAAATGGGGTCAGCCCCAGCATTTT.

This clone has just a few counts. V gene TRBV6-6 combines with J gene TRBJ1-2; 10 bases match TRBD1. Trimming took 5 bases from V and 5 from J; bases not matched to a gene: 5. The CDR3 consists of 14 residues. The germline gives CDR1 MNHNY, CDR2 SVGAGI (reference sequence). This CDR3 is CASSTGQGGYGYTF. CDR3 nucleotide sequence: TGTGCCAGCAGTACCGGACAGGGGGGGTATGGCTACACCTTC.

Remarks on this clone: One end of the junction is discordant with germline, which a read error may explain. This sample includes further DNA sequences coding for the same CDR3. V usage is TRBV30 and J usage is TRBJ1-1; the D gene is possibly TRBD1 (6 bases). Looked up from germline, CDR1 is GTSNPN and CDR2 is SVGIG (reference sequence). The CDR3 has 13 amino acids. The CDR3 region has the DNA TGTGCCTGGAGTTACCAGGGGAACACTGAAGCCTTCTTT. Encoded protein: CAWSYQGNTEAFF.

The chain employs TRBV10-3 and TRBJ2-5; 11 nucleotides align to TRBD2. V shed 3 bases and J 5 bases; nucleotides not matched to a gene: 8. The germline CDR1 and CDR2 sequences are ENHRY and SYGVKD. The CDR3 loop spans 16 amino acids. CDR3 region: CAISDSLAGGGETQYF. CDR3 nucleotides: TGTGCCATCAGTGATTCTCTAGCGGGAGGAGGGGAGACCCAGTACTTC.

The J gene is TRBJ1-2, the V gene TRBV20-1; no firm D call. The germline gives CDR1 DFQATT, CDR2 SNEGSKA (reference sequence). Deletions cut 5 bases from V and 4 bases from J, with 8 bases between. CDR3 length: 11 residues. The CDR3, as DNA: TGCAGTGCTGGGTTTATCTATGGCTACACCTTC. This translates into CSAGFIYGYTF.

This clone was detected a few times. The chain carries TRBV18 and TRBJ2-7; D possibly corresponds to TRBD2 (6 bases). The germline CDR1 and CDR2 sequences are KGHSH and LQKENI. V dropped 2 bases and J dropped 6 bases, with 17 bases sitting between them. This CDR3 is built from 15 residues. The CDR3 DNA sequence: TGTGCCAGCTCACCAATCGGGACTGGGGCTCCCGAGCAGTACTTC. It translates to CASSPIGTGAPEQYF.

This chain joins TRBV11-2 and TRBJ2-4; D is ambiguous. Per germline, CDR1 SGHAT and CDR2 FQNNGV. This CDR3 comprises 12 residues. V lost 5 bases to trimming and J lost 16 bases, with 18 bases between them. This CDR3 is CASSPPSKVSYF. CDR3 coding DNA: TGTGCCAGCAGCCCCCCAAGCAAGGTCTCTTACTTC.

The rearrangement uses TRBV7-2 and TRBJ2-1; D call uncertain. The CDR3 totals 14 residues. Germline V CDR1 and CDR2: SGHTA, FQGNSA. The ends were cut back, 1 base at V and 5 bases at J, with 9 bases in the middle. The CDR3 nucleotides read TGTGCCAGCAGCTTAGAATGGTCAAACAATGAGCAGTTCTTC. This sequence encodes CASSLEWSNNEQFF.

V is TRBV7-2 and J is TRBJ2-3; D unclear. Germline V lookup: CDR1 SGHTA, CDR2 FQGNSA. V lost 3 bases, J lost 8 bases, and 9 bases lay in between. The CDR3 totals 12 residues. CDR3 sequence reads: CASSFGPGTQYF. DNA for the CDR3: TGTGCCAGCAGCTTCGGACCCGGTACGCAGTATTTT.

The rearrangement joins TRBV6-5 to TRBJ2-7; 9 nucleotides line up with TRBD2. With V trimmed by 2 bases and J by 4 bases, 6 bases remained unmatched. The germline CDR1 and CDR2 sequences are MNHEY and SVGAGI. This CDR3 has 15 residues. CDR3 protein: CASSYSLAGSYEQYF. The CDR3 DNA reads as TGTGCCAGCAGTTACAGCCTAGCGGGATCTTACGAGCAGTACTTC.

This clone was observed a few times. The V and J genes are TRBV5-1 and TRBJ1-1; 7 bases line up with TRBD1. The ends lost 4 bases at V and 3 bases at J; junction bases unmatched: 9. Germline V gene data show CDR1 as SGHRS and CDR2 as YFSETQ. CDR3 length: 15 amino acids. Here the CDR3 DNA reads TGCGCCAGCAGCGGAACCGGGACAGAGTACACTGAAGCTTTCTTT. Residues: CASSGTGTEYTEAFF.